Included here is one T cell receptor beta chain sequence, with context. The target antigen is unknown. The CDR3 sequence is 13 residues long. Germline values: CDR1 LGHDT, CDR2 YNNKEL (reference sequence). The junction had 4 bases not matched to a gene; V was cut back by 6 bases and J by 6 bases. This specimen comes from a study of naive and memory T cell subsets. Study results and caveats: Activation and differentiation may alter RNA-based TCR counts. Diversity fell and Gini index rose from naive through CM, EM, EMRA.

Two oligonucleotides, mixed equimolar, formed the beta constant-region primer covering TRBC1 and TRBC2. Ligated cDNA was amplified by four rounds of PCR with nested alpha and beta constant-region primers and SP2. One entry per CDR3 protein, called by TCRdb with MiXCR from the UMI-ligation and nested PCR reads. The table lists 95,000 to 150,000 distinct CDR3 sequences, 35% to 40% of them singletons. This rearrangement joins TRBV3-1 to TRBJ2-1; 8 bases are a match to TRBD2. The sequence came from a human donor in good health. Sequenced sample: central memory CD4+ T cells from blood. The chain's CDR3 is CASSHLAGNEQFF. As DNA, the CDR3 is TGTGCCAGCAGTCATCTAGCGGGCAATGAGCAGTTCTTC.